This passage covers 7 T cell receptor beta chains from one sample sequenced in a study of cytomegalovirus exposure and HLA in healthy donors. This PCR relied on a set of 60 Vbeta primers and 13 Jbeta primers. Libraries were prepared by immunoSEQ multiplex PCR; TCRdb keeps only in-frame clonotypes and omits some of them. The sample records 150,000 to 250,000 clones, around four fifths being singletons. Sequencing was done on a sample of PBMCs. Receptors originate from a woman aged 50 to 65 in good health and CMV-seropositive.

This clone came up a few times. The chain couples TRBV4-1 to TRBJ1-1; 10 positions agree with TRBD1. Trimming at V came to 8 bases and at J to 5 bases, leaving 8 bases not matched to a gene. The CDR3 length is 14 residues. CDR1 and CDR2 from the germline V gene are MGHRA and YSYEKL. This CDR3 reads CASRGTGARTEAFF. CDR3 nucleotide sequence: TGCGCCAGCCGGGGGACAGGGGCCAGAACTGAAGCTTTCTTT.

Details on this clone: One end of the junction fails to match germline, which may point to a read error. This chain connects TRBV7-7 to TRBJ2-7; 7 bases agree with TRBD1. CDR3 length: 14 amino acids. Germline CDR1 SSHAT, CDR2 FNYEAQ (reference sequence). The CDR3 DNA reads TGTGCTAGCAGCTTAACCCTGACAGGGCACGAGCAGTACTTC. Its translation: CASSLTLTGHEQYF. The variable domain in full, completed from reference TRBV7-7 and TRBJ2-7, reads GAGVSQSPRYKVTKRGQDVTLRCDPISSHATLYWYQQALGQGPEFLTYFNYEAQPDKSGLPSDRFSAERPEGSISTLTIQRTEQRDSAMYRCASSLTLTGHEQYFGPGTRLTVT.

DNA of the CDR3: TGTGCCAGCAGCTTAGAGGGGAGGGGGGTCAACACTGAAGCTTTCTTT. As protein: CASSLEGRGVNTEAFF. The V call is TRBV7-6, the J call TRBJ1-1; TRBD1 might be the D (6 bases). Germline-derived CDR1 and CDR2 are SGHVS and FNYEAQ. Trimming cost V 1 base and J 2 bases, with 14 bases left between them. This CDR3 is built from 16 residues. Together with reference TRBV7-6 and TRBJ1-1, the CDR3 gives the full variable domain: GAGVSQSPRYKVTKRGQDVALRCDPISGHVSLYWYRQALGQGPEFLTYFNYEAQQDKSGLPNDRFSAERPEGSISTLTIQRTEQRDSAMYRCASSLEGRGVNTEAFFGQGTRLTVV.

The chain employs TRBV15 and TRBJ2-1, with TRBD2 matching over 10 bases. This CDR3 contains 15 residues. With 5 bases clipped from V and 10 bases from J, the junction kept 11 bases outside the gene matches. Germline CDR1 reads LNHNV; CDR2 reads YYDKDF (reference sequence). The CDR3 sequence is CATSFGLAGDGEQFF. CDR3 nucleotide sequence: TGTGCCACCAGCTTTGGGCTAGCGGGGGACGGGGAGCAGTTCTTC.

The V and J genes are TRBV2 and TRBJ2-3; D gene uncertain. The CDR3 extends over 16 amino acids. Germline V lookup: CDR1 SNHLY, CDR2 FYNNEI. With 4 bases removed from V and 0 bases from J, the gap between germline ends came to 14 bases. This CDR3 is CASSVGYTTSTDTQYF. CDR3 DNA: TGTGCCAGCAGTGTGGGCTACACCACTAGCACAGATACGCAGTATTTT.

The CDR3 sequence: CASSRLAGLADTQYF. Here the CDR3 DNA reads TGTGCCAGCAGCCGACTAGCGGGACTGGCAGATACGCAGTATTTT. The rearrangement uses TRBV6-6 and TRBJ2-3, with 11 bases aligning to TRBD2. Germline CDR1 MNHNY, CDR2 SVGAGI (reference sequence). V lost 6 bases, J lost 4 bases, and 6 bases stayed unmatched. This CDR3 comprises 15 residues.

The rearrangement joins TRBV9 to TRBJ1-2, with 9 bases aligning to TRBD1. CDR3 length: 15 residues. Germline V CDR1 and CDR2: SGDLS, YYNGEE. The trim removed 3 bases at V and 1 base at J, leaving 4 bases unmatched. CDR3 DNA: TGTGCCAGCAGCGCACAGGGGGCGAATAACTATGGCTACACCTTC. Its protein product is CASSAQGANNYGYTF.